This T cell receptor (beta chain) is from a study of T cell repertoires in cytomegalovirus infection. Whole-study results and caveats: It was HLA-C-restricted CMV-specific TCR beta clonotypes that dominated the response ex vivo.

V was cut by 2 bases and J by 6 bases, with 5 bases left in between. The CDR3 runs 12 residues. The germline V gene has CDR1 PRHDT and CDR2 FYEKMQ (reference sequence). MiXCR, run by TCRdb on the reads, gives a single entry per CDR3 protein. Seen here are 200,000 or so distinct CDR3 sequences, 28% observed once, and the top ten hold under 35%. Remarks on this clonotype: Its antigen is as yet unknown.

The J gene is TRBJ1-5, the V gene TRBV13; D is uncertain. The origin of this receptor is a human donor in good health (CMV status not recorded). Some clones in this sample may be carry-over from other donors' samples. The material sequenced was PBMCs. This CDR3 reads CASSLPGQPQHF. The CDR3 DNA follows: TGTGCCAGCAGCTTACCAGGTCAGCCCCAGCATTTT.